These 27 T cell receptor beta chains were sequenced from one sample in a study of radiotherapy plus CTLA-4 blockade in lung cancer. Assay used: immunoSEQ multiplex PCR; TCRdb lists only in-frame clones, some missing. The table has about 60,000 clones, just over 75% seen once; the top ten hold 3.5% to 4%. This sample comprised peripheral blood, obtained from a patient treated with radiotherapy plus ipilimumab. These receptors originate from a human donor with non-small cell lung cancer who had a partial response to radiotherapy plus ipilimumab.

V and J are TRBV6-1 and TRBJ1-1; D not resolved. V was pared by 6 bases and J by 0 bases, with 11 bases between. This CDR3 is built from 14 residues. The germline V gene has CDR1 MNHNS and CDR2 SASEGT. This CDR3 reads CASSRPTVNTEAFF. Here the CDR3 DNA reads TGTGCCAGCAGCCGACCTACAGTGAACACTGAAGCTTTCTTT.

The chain uses TRBV11-2 and TRBJ1-4; maybe TRBD1 (6 bases). V shed 5 bases and J shed 0 bases, with 16 bases lying between them. The germline V gene has CDR1 SGHAT and CDR2 FQNNGV. The CDR3 is 17 residues long. CDR3 sequence (DNA): TGTGCCAGCAGCGATGACAGGACCTCGGCAACTAATGAAAAACTGTTTTTT. It translates to CASSDDRTSATNEKLFF.

The V and J genes are TRBV7-8 and TRBJ2-7; TRBD2 aligns across 9 bases. Trimming took 4 bases from V and 7 from J; bases not matched to a gene: 11. The CDR3 is 15 amino acids. Germline CDR1 and CDR2: SGHVS and FQNEAQ. This CDR3 is CASSYAGTSPEEQYF. CDR3 nucleotides: TGTGCCAGCAGCTACGCCGGGACTAGCCCGGAGGAGCAGTACTTC. Full variable domain (outside the CDR3, taken from reference TRBV7-8 and TRBJ2-7): GAGVSQSPRYKVAKRGQDVALRCDPISGHVSLFWYQQALGQGPEFLTYFQNEAQLDKSGLPSDRFFAERPEGSVSTLKIQRTQQEDSAVYLCASSYAGTSPEEQYFGPGTRLTVT.

The rearrangement uses TRBV28 and TRBJ2-3, with 7 bases lining up with TRBD1. The V gene end was trimmed by 4 bases and the J gene end by 6 bases; junction bases not matched to a gene: 10. The CDR3 is 15 residues long. CDR1 is MDHEN and CDR2 is SYDVKM in the germline V gene. The CDR3 region is CASSSTGTVTDTQYF. Written as DNA, the CDR3 is TGTGCCAGCAGTTCAACCGGGACAGTCACGGATACGCAGTATTTT.

This clone turned up a few times. The chain uses TRBV7-9 and TRBJ2-7; the D gene is possibly TRBD2 (5 bases). The CDR3 covers 13 residues. CDR1 SEHNR and CDR2 FQNEAQ come from the germline V gene (reference sequence). Trimming cost V 0 bases and J 4 bases, with 7 bases left between them. The CDR3 nucleotides read TGTGCCAGCAGCTTAGCGGAGGAGTACGAGCAGTACTTC. It yields the protein CASSLAEEYEQYF.

As to this clone: One end of the junction varies from germline; a read error may be responsible. The chain links TRBV27 to TRBJ1-2; a weak D match, TRBD1 (5 bases). This CDR3 is 15 amino acids long. The V gene's germline CDR1 is MNHEY and CDR2 SMNVEV (reference sequence). The CDR3: CASSLSDTLGYGYTF. The CDR3 bases are TGTGCCAGCAGTCTATCGGACACCCTGGGCTATGGCTACACCTTC.

V is TRBV19 and J is TRBJ1-1; D might be TRBD1 (6 bases). The V and J ends lost 5 bases and 0 bases respectively, with 13 bases between them. Per germline, CDR1 LNHDA and CDR2 SQIVND (reference sequence). The CDR3 has 15 amino acids. CDR3 bases: TGTGCCAGTAGTCCCCAACCAGGGGTGAACACTGAAGCTTTCTTT. It specifies CASSPQPGVNTEAFF. The full variable domain, completed using reference TRBV19 and TRBJ1-1, is DGGITQSPKYLFRKEGQNVTLSCEQNLNHDAMYWYRQDPGQGLRLIYYSQIVNDFQKGDIAEGYSVSREKKESFPLTVTSAQKNPTAFYLCASSPQPGVNTEAFFGQGTRLTVV.

J is TRBJ2-3 and V is TRBV11-2; no firm D call. The CDR3 has 16 residues. V was trimmed by 1 base and J by 1 base, leaving 12 bases between them. Germline V gene lookup returns CDR1 SGHAT and CDR2 FQNNGV. Written as DNA, the CDR3 is TGTGCCAGCAGCTTAGGGCCCCAGCGCCGCACAGATACGCAGTATTTT. Protein: CASSLGPQRRTDTQYF.

This chain links TRBV11-2 with TRBJ1-1; the D gene is possibly TRBD1 (6 bases). V was trimmed by 1 base and J by 5 bases, leaving 11 bases between them. The germline gives CDR1 SGHAT, CDR2 FQNNGV. This CDR3 comprises 14 residues. The CDR3 region has the DNA TGTGCCAGCAGCTTAGTTTCGGGGACAACTGAAGCTTTCTTT. This translates into CASSLVSGTTEAFF.

This clone was observed a single time. CDR3 DNA sequence: TGTGCCAGCCGGGGCGGGGGCGGCGAGCAGTACTTC. It translates to CASRGGGGEQYF. The V call is TRBV14, the J call TRBJ2-7, with D perhaps matching TRBD2 (7 bases). Trimming removed 8 bases from V and 6 bases from J, with 14 bases in between. Germline V gene lookup returns CDR1 SGHDN and CDR2 FVKESK. The CDR3 is 12 residues long.

By share, this clone counts as medium-sized (0.01 to 0.1%). The chain has TRBV19 and TRBJ2-7; 9 positions match TRBD2. The CDR3 extends over 13 amino acids. Germline CDR1 reads LNHDA; CDR2 reads SQIVND (reference sequence). With V trimmed by 6 bases and J by 7 bases, 7 bases remained unmatched. The CDR3: CASRDSGGGEQYF. In DNA form, the CDR3 reads TGTGCCAGTAGGGATAGCGGGGGCGGTGAGCAGTACTTC.

The chain employs TRBV7-9 and TRBJ2-3, with D hard to call. The CDR3 is made up of 14 amino acids. V gave up 5 bases and J gave up 0 bases, with 9 bases separating them. Per germline, CDR1 SEHNR and CDR2 FQNEAQ (reference sequence). The DNA of the CDR3 is TGTGCCAGCAGCCTGGTGACTAGCACAGATACGCAGTATTTT. It encodes CASSLVTSTDTQYF.

The table lists this clone with a count of one. CDR3 amino acids: CASSLGTSGYEQYF. CDR3 nucleotide sequence: TGTGCCAGCAGTTTAGGGACTAGCGGCTACGAGCAGTACTTC. The chain links TRBV6-6 to TRBJ2-7, with TRBD2 identical over 11 bases. Germline CDR1 reads MNHNY; CDR2 reads SVGAGI (reference sequence). The CDR3 has 14 residues. J was trimmed by 3 bases and V by 4 bases; bases with no gene match: 2.

This chain links TRBV9 with TRBJ2-1; 10 bases agree with TRBD2. Germline lookup yields CDR1 SGDLS and CDR2 YYNGEE. The length of the CDR3 is 15 residues. V was pared by 4 bases and J by 4 bases, with 5 bases of the junction left unmatched. The DNA of the CDR3 is TGTGCCAGCAGCTTCCTAGCGGGGGTTTACAATGAGCAGTTCTTC. This gives the protein CASSFLAGVYNEQFF.

The chain carries TRBV5-4 and TRBJ2-3, with TRBD2 matching over 8 bases. After removal of 8 bases from V and 4 bases from J, the junction contained 3 bases not matched to a gene. The CDR3 contains 12 residues. Germline-derived CDR1 and CDR2 are SGHNT and YYREEE (reference sequence). CDR3 sequence: CASSGRADTQYF. The CDR3 nucleotides are TGTGCCAGTTCCGGGAGGGCAGATACGCAGTATTTT.

V and J are TRBV7-9 and TRBJ2-3; the D gene is possibly TRBD1 (6 bases). The germline V and J ends were trimmed by 5 bases and 2 bases, with 11 bases remaining between them. Looked up from germline, CDR1 is SEHNR and CDR2 is FQNEAQ (reference sequence). The CDR3 has 14 residues. The CDR3 nucleotides are TGTGCCAGCAGCCTCACAGGGTCCACAGATACGCAGTATTTT. Encoded protein: CASSLTGSTDTQYF.

V usage is TRBV4-3 and J usage is TRBJ1-1; D gene ambiguous. CDR3 length equals 13 residues. V lost 1 base and J 7 bases, leaving 10 bases between the germline ends. The germline V gene encodes CDR1 LGHNA and CDR2 YSLEER. The CDR3, as DNA: TGCGCCAGCAGCCAAGTTAGGCTAGTTGAAGCTTTCTTT. It encodes CASSQVRLVEAFF.

The rearrangement links TRBV7-9 to TRBJ2-7; maybe TRBD2 (6 bases). The CDR3 is 15 residues long. CDR1 is SEHNR, CDR2 FQNEAQ, per germline (reference sequence). Between the trimmed V and J ends, which lost 4 bases and 5 bases, there was a span of 18 bases. The CDR3 protein is CASSSAGRYSDEQYF. The CDR3, as DNA: TGTGCCAGCAGCTCTGCAGGGAGGTATAGCGACGAGCAGTACTTC.

V is TRBV6-6 and J is TRBJ2-7; 7 bases map to TRBD1. Trimming at V came to 6 bases and at J to 5 bases, leaving 7 bases not matched to a gene. The CDR3 spans 13 residues. The germline gives CDR1 MNHNY, CDR2 SVGAGI (reference sequence). As DNA, the CDR3 is TGTGCCAGCAGCAAACAGGGGACCCACGAGCAGTACTTC. This gives the protein CASSKQGTHEQYF.

The V and J genes are TRBV9 and TRBJ2-3, with 9 bases matching TRBD1. From germline, CDR1 is SGDLS and CDR2 YYNGEE. Trimming removed 0 bases from V and 1 base from J; junction bases left unmatched: 3. The CDR3 sequence is 16 residues long. The CDR3, as DNA: TGTGCCAGCAGCGTAGGTCGACAGGGGGGCACAGATACGCAGTATTTT. It translates to CASSVGRQGGTDTQYF.

CDR3 bases: TGTGCCAGCAGTTTTTCTCTAGCCAAGCATCAAGAGACCCAGTACTTC. Its translation: CASSFSLAKHQETQYF. The J gene is TRBJ2-5, the V gene TRBV28, with D possibly matching TRBD2 (5 bases). The CDR3 runs 16 residues. CDR1 and CDR2 from the germline V gene are MDHEN and SYDVKM. Trimming cost V 3 bases and J 2 bases, with 16 bases left between them.

The J gene is TRBJ1-2, the V gene TRBV6-5; 8 bases line up with TRBD1. V was clipped by 6 bases and J by 3 bases; unmatched bases: 9. Germline loops: CDR1 MNHEY, CDR2 SVGAGI. CDR3 size: 15 residues. The CDR3 region has the DNA TGTGCCAGCAGACCACGGACAGGGAGCTACTATGGCTACACCTTC. It yields the protein CASRPRTGSYYGYTF.

V and J are TRBV30 and TRBJ2-7; D is ambiguous. CDR1 is GTSNPN, CDR2 SVGIG, per germline (reference sequence). The CDR3 is made up of 12 amino acids. Trimming shortened V by 0 bases and J by 5 bases, and 8 bases separated the two germline ends. In DNA form, the CDR3 reads TGTGCCTGGAGTGTAGAAGAGGACGAGCAGTACTTC. This encodes CAWSVEEDEQYF.

The rearrangement joins TRBV10-3 to TRBJ2-7, with TRBD1 matching 9 bases. Unmatched junction bases numbered 6, after V lost 6 bases and J lost 0 bases. The CDR3 runs 15 residues. CDR1 is ENHRY and CDR2 is SYGVKD in the germline V gene. The CDR3 loop is CAISVGTGSSYEQYF. The CDR3 nucleotides are TGTGCCATCAGCGTCGGGACAGGGAGCTCCTACGAGCAGTACTTC.

This chain joins TRBV28 and TRBJ1-2; no reliable D call. CDR3 length: 14 amino acids. Germline V gene sequence: CDR1 MDHEN, CDR2 SYDVKM. The ends were cut back, 5 bases at V and 8 bases at J, with 18 bases in the middle. The CDR3 here is CASSTLNAGRGYTF. CDR3 in DNA: TGTGCCAGCAGTACCCTTAATGCGGGAAGGGGCTACACCTTC.

This rearrangement joins TRBV30 to TRBJ2-5, with 11 bases aligning to TRBD2. CDR3 size: 14 residues. Per germline, CDR1 GTSNPN and CDR2 SVGIG (reference sequence). The V gene end was trimmed by 0 bases and the J gene end by 4 bases; junction bases not matched to a gene: 1. CDR3 protein: CAWSVGTSGETQYF. The DNA for the CDR3 is TGTGCCTGGAGTGTTGGGACTAGCGGAGAGACCCAGTACTTC. The full variable domain, rest sourced from reference TRBV30 and TRBJ2-5, is SQTIHQWPATLVQPVGSPLSLECTVEGTSNPNLYWYRQAAGRGLQLLFYSVGIGQISSEVPQNLSASRPQDRQFILSSKKLLLSDSGFYLCAWSVGTSGETQYFGPGTRLLVL.

There are a few counts of this clone. The rearrangement uses TRBV10-1 and TRBJ1-1; D unresolved. CDR1 and CDR2 from the germline V gene are WNHNN and SYGVQD (reference sequence). CDR3 size: 11 residues. Trimming pared 3 bases from V and 13 bases from J, leaving 12 bases between. The CDR3 nucleotides are TGCGCCAGCAGTGAAGGCACTACGCTTTTCTTT. It is translated as CASSEGTTLFF.